Listed here are 32 T cell receptor beta chains from one sample, sequenced in a study of T cells after yellow fever vaccination. TCRdb fed the 5' RACE reads into MiXCR, producing one record per CDR3 protein. In the table there are hundreds of thousands of distinct CDR3 sequences, around 8.1% of which are singletons. The sequencing here drew on PBMCs, taken approximately 40 days after the first yellow fever vaccination. These receptors were collected from a man aged 18 to 30 who received the YFV17D yellow fever vaccine.

Many counts were recorded for this clonotype. The chain combines TRBV28 with TRBJ2-1, with D hard to call. The germline V and J ends were trimmed by 5 bases and 1 base, with 12 bases remaining between them. The CDR3 covers 15 residues. Per germline, CDR1 MDHEN and CDR2 SYDVKM. For the CDR3, the DNA is TGTGCCAGCAGTCCGAGTGGGCTGTCCTACAATGAGCAGTTCTTC. Translation: CASSPSGLSYNEQFF.

This clonotype has more than one count but fewer than ten. The chain employs TRBV10-3 and TRBJ2-3; 10 positions match TRBD2. From germline, CDR1 is ENHRY and CDR2 SYGVKD. CDR3 size: 16 residues. Trimming at V came to 2 bases and at J to 3 bases, leaving 5 bases not matched to a gene. The CDR3 loop is CAISEPAGGRTDTQYF. In DNA, the CDR3 is TGTGCCATCAGTGAGCCAGCGGGGGGGCGGACAGATACGCAGTATTTT.

This clonotype was picked up a small number of times. The chain uses TRBV27 and TRBJ2-7; 7 bases are a match to TRBD2. V lost 5 bases to trimming and J lost 4 bases; unmatched junction nucleotides: 8. Germline assignment: CDR1 MNHEY and CDR2 SMNVEV (reference sequence). The CDR3 has 14 amino acids. The DNA for the CDR3 is TGTGCCAGCAGTCCATACGGCGGGGGTTACGAGCAGTACTTC. This codes for CASSPYGGGYEQYF.

There are a few counts of this clonotype. The rearrangement joins TRBV7-2 to TRBJ2-7; 8 bases fit TRBD1. The CDR3 sequence is 15 residues long. After removal of 6 bases from V and 6 bases from J, the junction contained 13 bases not matched to a gene. The V gene's germline CDR1 is SGHTA and CDR2 FQGNSA. CDR3 sequence: CASSPDRDSLGEQYV. For the CDR3, the DNA is TGTGCCAGCAGTCCGGACAGGGACAGTTTGGGCGAGCAGTACGTC.

This clonotype was detected ten times or more. The J gene is TRBJ2-5, the V gene TRBV15, with TRBD1 as a possible D gene (5 bases). Germline-derived CDR1 and CDR2 are LNHNV and YYDKDF (reference sequence). The V end was cut by 0 bases, the J end by 1 base, with 9 bases between. There are 15 residues in the CDR3. The CDR3 here is CATSRDPTAQETQYF. As DNA, the CDR3 is TGTGCCACCAGCAGAGATCCGACAGCCCAAGAGACCCAGTACTTC.

This clonotype was detected a few times. The genes are TRBV29-1 and TRBJ1-4; D might be TRBD1 (5 bases). The CDR3 covers 18 residues. Trimming removed 6 bases from V and 5 bases from J, with 28 bases in between. Per the germline V gene, CDR1 is SQVTM and CDR2 is ANQGSEA. The CDR3 nucleotides are TGCAGCGTGTGGAGTCGGGACTCAAAGAACGCAGGGAATGAAAAACTGTTTTTT. This gives the protein CSVWSRDSKNAGNEKLFF.

The gene calls are TRBV6-5 and TRBJ2-3; no clear D. The CDR3 spans 15 residues. V was clipped by 1 base and J by 0 bases, with 8 bases between them. The germline V gene encodes CDR1 MNHEY and CDR2 SVGAGI. The CDR3 loop reads CASSYYIPSTDTQYF. In DNA form, the CDR3 reads TGTGCCAGCAGTTACTATATTCCGAGCACAGATACGCAGTATTTT.

The chain recombines TRBV5-1 with TRBJ2-2; D is unresolved. This CDR3 region has 14 residues. V was clipped by 5 bases and J by 2 bases, with 10 bases between them. The V gene's germline CDR1 is SGHRS and CDR2 YFSETQ. CDR3: CASRDGDNTGELFF. The CDR3 DNA reads TGCGCCAGCAGAGATGGGGATAACACCGGGGAGCTGTTTTTT.

The CDR3 protein is CASSSGGVFSTDTQYF. In DNA, the CDR3 is TGCGCCAGCAGCTCTGGCGGGGTTTTTAGCACAGATACGCAGTATTTT. This chain joins TRBV4-3 and TRBJ2-3, with D possibly being TRBD2 (6 bases). CDR1 is LGHNA, CDR2 YSLEER, per germline. The V gene lost 5 bases and the J gene lost 0 bases, with 15 bases spanning the gap. CDR3 length: 16 residues.

The V and J genes are TRBV6-5 and TRBJ1-2; D call uncertain. V lost 2 bases to trimming and J lost 4 bases, with 14 bases between them. The V gene's germline CDR1 is MNHEY and CDR2 SVGAGI. CDR3 length: 15 amino acids. In DNA, the CDR3 is TGTGCCAGCAGTTACGACGTCTGGTCGGGCTATGGCTACACCTTC. Translation gives CASSYDVWSGYGYTF.

This clonotype showed up just a few times. The genes are TRBV6-5 and TRBJ1-5; D remains unclear. Germline CDR1 and CDR2: MNHEY and SVGAGI. Trimming stripped 0 bases from V and 6 bases from J, with 6 bases between. The CDR3 contains 13 residues. DNA of the CDR3: TGTGCCAGCAGTTACTCGACTGGTCAGCCCCAGCATTTT. Its translation: CASSYSTGQPQHF.

This clonotype was detected a few times. The rearrangement uses TRBV6-2 or TRBV6-3 and TRBJ2-1; D tentatively fits TRBD1 or TRBD2 (6 bases each). The V gene's germline CDR1 is MNHEY and CDR2 SVGEGT. V was trimmed by 0 bases and J by 5 bases, leaving 20 bases between them. The CDR3 length is 18 residues. Written as DNA, the CDR3 is TGTGCCAGCAGTTACTCGGTAAAGGGGGGCGTCAGGAACAATGAGCAGTTCTTC. Translating gives CASSYSVKGGVRNNEQFF.

This clonotype appeared a few times. The rearrangement joins TRBV20-1 to TRBJ2-3; 8 bases map to TRBD2. Germline V gene sequence: CDR1 DFQATT, CDR2 SNEGSKA (reference sequence). The CDR3 length is 15 residues. V lost 1 base and J lost 9; bases outside the gene matches: 12. CDR3 protein: CSARVSGGGGDTQYF. The DNA for the CDR3 is TGCAGTGCTAGAGTGTCCGGGGGGGGAGGAGACACGCAGTATTTT.

This clonotype was counted a few times. CDR3 region: CASSAGAAETQYF. CDR3 coding DNA: TGTGCCAGCAGTGCAGGGGCAGCAGAGACCCAGTACTTC. This chain connects TRBV12-3 or TRBV12-4 to TRBJ2-5, with D perhaps matching TRBD1 (6 bases). The CDR3 is made up of 13 amino acids. V lost 5 bases and J lost 4, with 11 bases in between.

This clonotype was found a few times. This chain links TRBV5-4 with TRBJ1-2, with no clear D. This CDR3 is 14 amino acids long. CDR1 is SGHNT, CDR2 YYREEE, per germline (reference sequence). Trimming removed 4 bases at V and 8 bases at J, with 18 bases between. The chain's CDR3 is CASSIREAAGGYTF. In DNA, the CDR3 is TGTGCCAGCAGCATCCGAGAGGCCGCCGGGGGCTACACCTTC.

The genes are TRBV7-9 and TRBJ2-3; TRBD1 aligns across 9 bases. Trimming cost V 5 bases and J 6 bases; bases outside gene matches: 6. This CDR3 is 14 amino acids long. Germline CDR1 and CDR2: SEHNR and FQNEAQ (reference sequence). Here the CDR3 DNA reads TGTGCCAGCAGCGACCGGGACAGGGCTGATACGCAGTATTTT. It translates to CASSDRDRADTQYF.

V is TRBV20-1 and J is TRBJ2-2; D remains unclear. Trimming removed 3 bases from V and 1 base from J, with 6 bases in between. The CDR3 is 13 residues long. Germline CDR1 and CDR2: DFQATT and SNEGSKA (reference sequence). The CDR3: CSASLRNTGELFF. DNA of the CDR3: TGCAGTGCTAGTCTTAGGAACACCGGGGAGCTGTTTTTT.

This clonotype has just a few counts. The V gene is TRBV5-1, the J gene TRBJ2-1; 7 positions match TRBD2. This CDR3 contains 15 residues. V lost 2 bases to trimming and J lost 3 bases; unmatched junction nucleotides: 5. Germline V gives CDR1 SGHRS, CDR2 YFSETQ. The CDR3, as DNA: TGCGCCAGCAGCTTCACTAGCGCGAACTACAATGAGCAGTTCTTC. The encoded protein is CASSFTSANYNEQFF.

This chain links TRBV5-4 with TRBJ2-1; 11 bases fit TRBD1. The germline gives CDR1 SGHNT, CDR2 YYREEE (reference sequence). This CDR3 spans 16 amino acids. V shed 4 bases, J shed 4 bases, and the junction held 7 bases outside the gene matches. CDR3 nucleotide sequence: TGTGCCAGCAGCGGCAGGGACAGGGGGAAGTACAATGAGCAGTTCTTC. Translating gives CASSGRDRGKYNEQFF.

In its sample, this clonotype was seen a few times. J is TRBJ1-6 and V is TRBV29-1; tentative D call: TRBD1 (6 bases). This CDR3 comprises 13 residues. Germline lookup yields CDR1 SQVTM and CDR2 ANQGSEA. Deletions cut 6 bases from V and 8 bases from J, with 14 bases between. CDR3 sequence (DNA): TGCAGCGTCTCGACAGGACCGGATTCACCCCTCCACTTT. Its protein is CSVSTGPDSPLHF.

This sequence joins TRBV11-2 and TRBJ2-7; D tentatively fits TRBD1 or TRBD2 (5 bases each). V was cut by 4 bases and J by 10 bases, with 17 bases left in between. The length of the CDR3 is 13 residues. From germline, CDR1 is SGHAT and CDR2 FQNNGV. CDR3 amino acids: CASSSGPGTAQYV. CDR3 in DNA: TGTGCCAGCAGCTCAGGCCCCGGGACGGCCCAGTACGTC.

This clonotype was seen at least ten times. This sequence joins TRBV25-1 and TRBJ1-2, with a weak D call TRBD1 (5 bases). Germline V lookup: CDR1 MGHDK, CDR2 SYGVNS. The CDR3 covers 16 residues. V gave up 1 base and J gave up 6 bases, with 18 bases separating them. The CDR3 loop is CASSEFFSGSGDGYTF. The CDR3 DNA reads as TGTGCCAGCAGTGAATTCTTCTCAGGGTCGGGCGATGGCTACACCTTC.

J is TRBJ2-5 and V is TRBV5-8; 10 nucleotides line up with TRBD1. V trimming: 6 bases; J trimming: 10 bases; junction bases outside the gene matches: 18. In germline, CDR1 is SGHTS, CDR2 YDEGEE. The CDR3 is 16 amino acids. For the CDR3, the DNA is TGTGCCAGCACTGTGAAGGGTCTGGGACAGGGGCTTCTCCAGTACTTC. Translating it yields CASTVKGLGQGLLQYF.

The chain joins TRBV7-2 to TRBJ2-2; weak D call: TRBD1 (6 bases). CDR3 length: 16 amino acids. Between the trimmed V and J ends, which lost 0 bases and 4 bases, there was a span of 12 bases. CDR1 is SGHTA and CDR2 is FQGNSA in the germline V gene. The CDR3 loop is CASSLARDIFTGELFF. In DNA form, the CDR3 reads TGTGCCAGCAGCTTAGCACGGGACATTTTCACCGGGGAGCTGTTTTTT.

This clonotype occurred a few times. This chain joins TRBV7-2 and TRBJ2-1; D is unclear. The CDR3 is made up of 16 amino acids. CDR1 and CDR2 (germline): SGHTA, FQGNSA. Deletions cut 1 base from V and 7 bases from J, with 17 bases between. The CDR3 sequence is CASSLDLGQVWNEQFF. CDR3 DNA sequence: TGTGCCAGCAGCTTAGACTTGGGCCAGGTATGGAATGAGCAGTTCTTC.

This chain links TRBV7-9 with TRBJ2-1, with TRBD1 matching 8 bases. Trimming cost V 5 bases and J 4 bases; bases outside gene matches: 7. The length of the CDR3 is 15 residues. Germline V gene sequence: CDR1 SEHNR, CDR2 FQNEAQ (reference sequence). The CDR3 DNA reads as TGTGCCAGCAGCCGTCGACAGGGGAATTACAATGAGCAGTTCTTC. This codes for CASSRRQGNYNEQFF.

The genes are TRBV5-6 and TRBJ2-5; maybe TRBD2 (6 bases). V dropped 3 bases and J dropped 1 base, with 10 bases sitting between them. CDR3 length: 14 amino acids. The germline V gene has CDR1 SGHDT and CDR2 YYEEEE. For the CDR3, the DNA is TGTGCCAGCAGCTCCGGGAGCCCCCAAGAGACCCAGTACTTC. Its protein product is CASSSGSPQETQYF. The full variable domain, with the rest looked up from reference TRBV5-6 and TRBJ2-5, is DAGVTQSPTHLIKTRGQQVTLRCSPKSGHDTVSWYQQALGQGPQFIFQYYEEEERQRGNFPDRFSGHQFPNYSSELNVNALLLGDSALYLCASSSGSPQETQYFGPGTRLLVL.

The J gene is TRBJ1-5, the V gene TRBV27; possible D gene TRBD1, 6 bases. This CDR3 has 16 amino acids. Germline loops: CDR1 MNHEY, CDR2 SMNVEV (reference sequence). Trimming stripped 4 bases from V and 0 bases from J, with 13 bases between. The CDR3 loop is CASSSRRGPSNQPQHF. The CDR3 DNA reads as TGTGCCAGCAGTTCCCGTCGGGGGCCTAGCAATCAGCCCCAGCATTTT.

The chain recombines TRBV6-1 with TRBJ1-4; no reliable D call. Per germline, CDR1 MNHNS and CDR2 SASEGT. Between the trimmed V and J ends, which lost 0 bases and 8 bases, there was a span of 10 bases. The CDR3 totals 14 residues. DNA for the CDR3: TGTGCCAGCAGTGAAGCCCCCAACGAGGAAAAACTGTTTTTT. Its translation is CASSEAPNEEKLFF.

As concerns this clonotype: This clone may be a read error of a much larger clone one base away. The chain links TRBV3-1 to TRBJ1-2; D remains ambiguous. CDR1 is LGHDT and CDR2 is YNNKEL in the germline V gene (reference sequence). The CDR3 extends over 17 amino acids. As DNA, the CDR3 is TGTGCCAGCAGCCTGAGCTGGACGGAGAAAGTTAACTATGGCTTCACCTTC. Translated, it gives CASSLSWTEKVNYGFTF.

This clonotype came up a few times. The CDR3 region has the DNA TGTGCCAGCACCGCCGGGGTAACCTACGAGCAGTACTTC. Protein: CASTAGVTYEQYF. This chain joins TRBV7-2 and TRBJ2-7; D perhaps matches TRBD2 (5 bases). This CDR3 region has 13 residues. CDR1 is SGHTA and CDR2 is FQGNSA in the germline V gene. V was clipped by 7 bases and J by 2 bases, with 12 bases between them.

The CDR3 nucleotides are TGTGCCAGCAGCCCCCTCCGGGACAGGCGGAACACTGAAGCTTTCTTT. It is translated as CASSPLRDRRNTEAFF. The chain carries TRBV12-3 or TRBV12-4 and TRBJ1-1; 8 nucleotides agree with TRBD1. This CDR3 spans 16 amino acids. Trimming removed 6 bases from V and 1 base from J; junction bases left unmatched: 10.